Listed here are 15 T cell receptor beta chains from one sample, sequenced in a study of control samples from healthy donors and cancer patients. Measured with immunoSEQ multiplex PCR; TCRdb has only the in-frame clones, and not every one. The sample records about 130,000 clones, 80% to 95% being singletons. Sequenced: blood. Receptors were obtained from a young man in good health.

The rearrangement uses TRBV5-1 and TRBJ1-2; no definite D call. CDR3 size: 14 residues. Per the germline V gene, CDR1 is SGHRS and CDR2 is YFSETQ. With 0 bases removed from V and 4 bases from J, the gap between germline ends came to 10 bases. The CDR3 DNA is TGCGCCAGCAGCTTGGCGGGCAGTCTCTATGGCTACACCTTC. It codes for CASSLAGSLYGYTF.

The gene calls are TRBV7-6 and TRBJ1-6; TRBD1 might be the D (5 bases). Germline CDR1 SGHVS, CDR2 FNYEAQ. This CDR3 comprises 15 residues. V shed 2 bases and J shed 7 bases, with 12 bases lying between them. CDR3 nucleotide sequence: TGTGCCAGCAGCTTATTGGGACTACAAAATTCACCCCTCCACTTT. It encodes CASSLLGLQNSPLHF.

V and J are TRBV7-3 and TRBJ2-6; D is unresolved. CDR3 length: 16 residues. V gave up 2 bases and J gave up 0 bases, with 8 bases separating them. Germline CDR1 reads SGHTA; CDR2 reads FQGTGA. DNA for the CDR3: TGTGCCAGCAGCTTAGCAGACAACTCTGGGGCCAACGTCCTGACTTTC. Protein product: CASSLADNSGANVLTF.

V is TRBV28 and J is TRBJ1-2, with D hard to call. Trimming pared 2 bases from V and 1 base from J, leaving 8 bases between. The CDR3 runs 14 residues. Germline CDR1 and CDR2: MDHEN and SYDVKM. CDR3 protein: CASSLKPRNYGYTF. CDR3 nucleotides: TGTGCCAGCAGTTTAAAGCCGCGTAACTATGGCTACACCTTC.

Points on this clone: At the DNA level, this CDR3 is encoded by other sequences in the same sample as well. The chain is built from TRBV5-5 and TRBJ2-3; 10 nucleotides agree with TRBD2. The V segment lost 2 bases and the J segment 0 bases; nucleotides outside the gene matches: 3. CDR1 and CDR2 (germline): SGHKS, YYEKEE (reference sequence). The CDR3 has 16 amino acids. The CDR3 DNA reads TGTGCCAGCAGCTTTTTAGCGGGGGGTAGCACAGATACGCAGTATTTT. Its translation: CASSFLAGGSTDTQYF.

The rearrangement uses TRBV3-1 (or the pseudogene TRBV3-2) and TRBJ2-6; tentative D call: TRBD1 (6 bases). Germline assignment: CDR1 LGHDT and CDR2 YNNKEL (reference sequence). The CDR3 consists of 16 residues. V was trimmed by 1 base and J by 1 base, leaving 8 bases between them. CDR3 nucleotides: TGTGCCAGCAGCCAAGGAACAGGGTCTGGGGCCAACGTCCTGACTTTC. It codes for CASSQGTGSGANVLTF.

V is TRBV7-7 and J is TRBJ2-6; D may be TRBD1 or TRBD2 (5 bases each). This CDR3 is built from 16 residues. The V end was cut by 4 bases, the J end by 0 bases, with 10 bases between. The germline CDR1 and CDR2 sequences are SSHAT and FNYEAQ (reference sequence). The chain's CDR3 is CASSSGRGSGANVLTF. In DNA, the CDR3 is TGTGCCAGCAGCTCGGGACGTGGCTCTGGGGCCAACGTCCTGACTTTC. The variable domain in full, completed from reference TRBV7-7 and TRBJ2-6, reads GAGVSQSPRYKVTKRGQDVTLRCDPISSHATLYWYQQALGQGPEFLTYFNYEAQPDKSGLPSDRFSAERPEGSISTLTIQRTEQRDSAMYRCASSSGRGSGANVLTFGAGSRLTVL.

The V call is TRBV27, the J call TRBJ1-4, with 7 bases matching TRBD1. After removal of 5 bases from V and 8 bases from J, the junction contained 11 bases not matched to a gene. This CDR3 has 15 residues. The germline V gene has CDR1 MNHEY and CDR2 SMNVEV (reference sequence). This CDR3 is CASSGVDRVGEKLFF. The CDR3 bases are TGTGCCAGCAGTGGGGTCGACAGGGTGGGCGAAAAACTGTTTTTT.

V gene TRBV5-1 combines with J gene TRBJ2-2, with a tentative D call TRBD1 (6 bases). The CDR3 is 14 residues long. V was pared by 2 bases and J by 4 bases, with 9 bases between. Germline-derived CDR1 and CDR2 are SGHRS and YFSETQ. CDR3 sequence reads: CASSFTGTTGELFF. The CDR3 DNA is TGCGCCAGCAGCTTCACAGGGACCACCGGGGAGCTGTTTTTT.

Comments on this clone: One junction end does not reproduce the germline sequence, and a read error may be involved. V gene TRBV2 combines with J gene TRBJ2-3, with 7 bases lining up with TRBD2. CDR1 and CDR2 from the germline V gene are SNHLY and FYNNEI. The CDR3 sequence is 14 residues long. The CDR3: CARSEWGGTDTQYF. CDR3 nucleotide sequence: TGTGCCAGAAGTGAATGGGGGGGGACAGATACGCAGTATTTT.

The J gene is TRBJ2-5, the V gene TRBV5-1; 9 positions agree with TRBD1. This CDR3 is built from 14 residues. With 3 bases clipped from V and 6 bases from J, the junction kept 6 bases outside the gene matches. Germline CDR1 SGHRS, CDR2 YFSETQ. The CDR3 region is CASSWGQGGQTQYF. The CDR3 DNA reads TGCGCCAGCAGCTGGGGACAGGGAGGGCAGACCCAGTACTTC.

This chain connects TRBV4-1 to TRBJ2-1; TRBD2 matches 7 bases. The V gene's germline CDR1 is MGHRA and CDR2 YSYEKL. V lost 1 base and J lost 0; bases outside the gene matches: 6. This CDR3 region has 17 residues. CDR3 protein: CASSQGEGGSSYNEQFF. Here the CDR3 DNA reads TGCGCCAGCAGCCAAGGTGAGGGCGGGAGCTCCTACAATGAGCAGTTCTTC.

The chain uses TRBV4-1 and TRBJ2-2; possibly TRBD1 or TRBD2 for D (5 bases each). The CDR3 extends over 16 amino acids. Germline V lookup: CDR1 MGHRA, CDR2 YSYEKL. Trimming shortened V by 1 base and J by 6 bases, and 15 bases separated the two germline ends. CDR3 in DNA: TGCGCCAGCAGCCAAGGCGAGGGGCGCCAAGCCGGGGAGCTGTTTTTT. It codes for CASSQGEGRQAGELFF.

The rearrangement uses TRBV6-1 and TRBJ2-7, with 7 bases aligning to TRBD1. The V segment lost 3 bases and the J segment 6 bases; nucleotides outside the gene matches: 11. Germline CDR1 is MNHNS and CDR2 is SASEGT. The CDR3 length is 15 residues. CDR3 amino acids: CASSENRGAWTEQYF. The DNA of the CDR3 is TGTGCCAGCAGTGAGAACAGGGGAGCCTGGACCGAGCAGTACTTC.

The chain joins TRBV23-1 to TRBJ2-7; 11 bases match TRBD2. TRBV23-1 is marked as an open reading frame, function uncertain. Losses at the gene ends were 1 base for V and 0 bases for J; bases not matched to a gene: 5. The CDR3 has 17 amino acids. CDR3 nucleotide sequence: TGCGCCAGCAGTCAATTCAGGGGGACTAGCGGCTCCTACGAGCAGTACTTC. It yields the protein CASSQFRGTSGSYEQYF.